Reported below is one TCR beta chain. The antigen is undetermined. Germline-derived CDR1 and CDR2 are MNHNS and SASEGT. The CDR3 is 14 amino acids. V lost 7 bases, J lost 7 bases, and 17 bases lay in between. Next came a second PCR, run for about 7 to 12 cycles, which used a sample-barcoded 5' primer along with a J-beta primer mix. TCRdb processed the 5' RACE reads anew with MiXCR; each CDR3 protein has one entry. The top ten clones hold over 9% of a sample with under 2 million distinct CDR3 sequences, 30% to 40% of them seen once. This sample was taken from a study of blood T cells in healthy people across ages. Study-level findings and limits: PBMCs left unsorted prevented a conclusive naive versus antigen-experienced comparison.

The sequence was obtained from a woman aged 30 to 39 in good health. The chain uses TRBV6-1 and TRBJ2-1; D might be TRBD2 (5 bases). The sequencing input was blood. CDR3: CASTSLIASNEQFF. CDR3 DNA sequence: TGTGCCAGCACTAGCCTAATTGCAAGTAATGAGCAGTTCTTC.